Below, 7 T cell receptor beta chains from the same sample are listed, as sequenced in a study of T cell responses to AZD1222 COVID-19 vaccine. Assay used: immunoSEQ multiplex PCR; TCRdb lists only in-frame clones, some missing. The sample gives around 99,000 clones, around 90% of which show up once; 9.5% to 15% is in the top ten. The sample here was peripheral blood, taken on day 0 of MenACWY control vaccination. The receptor set was obtained from an adult in good health.

The chain links TRBV27 to TRBJ2-2; D gene uncertain. V was trimmed by 6 bases and J by 0 bases, leaving 11 bases between them. This CDR3 has 15 residues. Germline CDR1 and CDR2: MNHEY and SMNVEV (reference sequence). This chain's CDR3 is CASSPRETNTGELFF. The CDR3 coding sequence is TGTGCCAGCAGCCCCCGCGAGACGAACACCGGGGAGCTGTTTTTT.

CDR3: CASSPGTGREETQYF. In DNA form, the CDR3 reads TGTGCCAGCTCACCCGGGACAGGGAGGGAAGAGACCCAGTACTTC. This chain connects TRBV18 to TRBJ2-5; 9 positions match TRBD1. J was trimmed by 3 bases and V by 3 bases; bases with no gene match: 5. This CDR3 region has 15 residues. Germline V CDR1 and CDR2: KGHSH, LQKENI. The full variable domain, in which reference TRBV18 and TRBJ2-5 provide the parts outside the CDR3, is NAGVMQNPRHLVRRRGQEARLRCSPMKGHSHVYWYRQLPEEGLKFMVYLQKENIIDESGMPKERFSAEFPKEGPSILRIQQVVRGDSAAYFCASSPGTGREETQYFGPGTRLLVL.

V usage is TRBV6-5 and J usage is TRBJ1-6; the D is unclear. The CDR3 contains 15 residues. From germline, CDR1 is MNHEY and CDR2 SVGAGI. Trimming removed 4 bases at V and 7 bases at J, with 14 bases between. As DNA, the CDR3 is TGTGCCAGCAGTTCCCCCGTGGGAGGGAATTCACCCCTCCACTTT. As protein: CASSSPVGGNSPLHF.

This chain uses TRBV7-2 with TRBJ2-7, with D possibly being TRBD2 (5 bases). The V and J ends lost 2 bases and 4 bases respectively, with 15 bases between them. Germline-derived CDR1 and CDR2 are SGHTA and FQGNSA. CDR3 length equals 15 residues. The CDR3 sequence: CASSLIEGLGYEQYF. CDR3 DNA sequence: TGTGCCAGCAGCTTAATTGAGGGCCTAGGGTACGAGCAGTACTTC. The variable domain in full, with the rest retrieved from reference TRBV7-2 and TRBJ2-7, is GAGVSQSPSNKVTEKGKDVELRCDPISGHTALYWYRQSLGQGLEFLIYFQGNSAPDKSGLPSDRFSAERTGGSVSTLTIQRTQQEDSAVYLCASSLIEGLGYEQYFGPGTRLTVT.

V and J are TRBV9 and TRBJ1-5; 9 bases line up with TRBD1. The CDR3 loop spans 15 amino acids. Trimming at V came to 4 bases and at J to 5 bases, leaving 7 bases not matched to a gene. CDR1 is SGDLS and CDR2 is YYNGEE in the germline V gene. The CDR3, as DNA: TGTGCCAGCAGCTCTCAACAGGGGGCAGATCAGCCCCAGCATTTT. Amino acids: CASSSQQGADQPQHF.

The V call is TRBV4-1, the J call TRBJ1-3; TRBD1 agrees at 8 bases. The CDR3 extends over 21 amino acids. Germline V gene sequence: CDR1 MGHRA, CDR2 YSYEKL. V shed 3 bases, J shed 0 bases, and the junction held 19 bases outside the gene matches. The CDR3 sequence is CASSHAIGQGASRGSGNTIYF. CDR3 bases: TGCGCCAGCAGCCACGCTATCGGACAGGGAGCTTCCCGGGGCTCTGGAAACACCATATATTTT.

The chain combines TRBV6-5 with TRBJ2-7; TRBD2 aligns across 12 bases. V shed 0 bases and J 3 bases; nucleotides not matched to a gene: 0. The CDR3 consists of 15 residues. Germline loops: CDR1 MNHEY, CDR2 SVGAGI. The CDR3: CASSYSTSGSYEQYF. CDR3 nucleotides: TGTGCCAGCAGTTACTCGACTAGCGGGAGCTACGAGCAGTACTTC.